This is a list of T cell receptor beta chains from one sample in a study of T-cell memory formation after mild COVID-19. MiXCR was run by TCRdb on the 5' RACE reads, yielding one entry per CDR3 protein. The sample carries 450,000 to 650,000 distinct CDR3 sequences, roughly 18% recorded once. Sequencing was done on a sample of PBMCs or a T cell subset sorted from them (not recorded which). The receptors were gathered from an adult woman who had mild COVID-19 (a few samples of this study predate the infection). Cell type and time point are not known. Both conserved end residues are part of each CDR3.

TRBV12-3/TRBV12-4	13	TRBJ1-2	CASRFKGGYGYTF
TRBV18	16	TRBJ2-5	CASSPPTLFASETQYF
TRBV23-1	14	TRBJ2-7	CASGGAKVSYEQYF
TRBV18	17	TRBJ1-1	CASSAVQGAHMNTEAFF
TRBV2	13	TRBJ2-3	CASSDYTTDTQYF
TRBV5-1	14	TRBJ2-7	CASSGSGRDYEQYF
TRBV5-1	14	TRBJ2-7	CASSLTQDNYEQYF
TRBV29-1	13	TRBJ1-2	CSVGQGALYGYTF
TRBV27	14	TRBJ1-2	CASRAQGRRNGYTF
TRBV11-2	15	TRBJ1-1	CASSLGSRLNTEAFF
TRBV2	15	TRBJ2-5	CASSRDRGSWETQYF
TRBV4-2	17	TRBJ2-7	CASSPRIGTGGAYEQYF
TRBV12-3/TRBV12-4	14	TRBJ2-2	CASTRTANTGELFF
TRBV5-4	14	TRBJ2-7	CASSLAQPPYEQYF
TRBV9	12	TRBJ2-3	CASSLWVGTQYF
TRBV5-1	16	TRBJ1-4	CASSLTGGLSNEKLFF